These 23 T cell receptor beta chains share one sample of origin, sequenced in a study of vaccination effects on CD4 cells after COVID-19. No antigen has been identified for these receptors. Pools of viral peptides were used by the ViraFEST assay to expand antigen-specific CD4+ T cells ahead of sequencing. The culture ran for about 11 days, and then CD4+ T cells were isolated. A PCR test confirmed that the person had SARS-CoV-2 infection between March and December 2020. Repertoires were generated with immunoSEQ multiplex PCR, while TCRdb's copy carries only in-frame clones and drops some. The sample holds roughly 70,000 clones, about 69% seen once. The starting material was CD4+ T cells from PBMCs cultured with HIV peptides, obtained before COVID-19 vaccination. The subset denotes: HIV-1 Nef peptide pool negative control/reference culture. The receptors originated from a human donor who had a prior SARS-CoV-2 infection.

The chain joins TRBV9 to TRBJ2-1; 8 positions match TRBD2. J gave up 6 bases and V 0 bases, and 5 bases lay outside the gene matches. CDR3 length: 15 amino acids. In germline, CDR1 is SGDLS, CDR2 YYNGEE. The chain's CDR3 is CASSVAGGGLNEQFF. Here the CDR3 DNA reads TGTGCCAGCAGCGTAGCAGGCGGGGGGCTCAATGAGCAGTTCTTC.

This chain connects TRBV6-2 or TRBV6-3 to TRBJ1-1; D gene uncertain. Trimming took off 6 bases at V and 7 bases at J, with 15 bases between the two ends. Germline V gene lookup returns CDR1 MNHEY and CDR2 SVGEGT. This CDR3 is built from 13 residues. The CDR3 here is CASSPTREFEAFF. Here the CDR3 DNA reads TGTGCCAGCAGCCCGACTAGGGAGTTTGAAGCTTTCTTT.

This clone was seen a handful of times. The chain joins TRBV7-2 to TRBJ2-7, with D unresolved. The V gene's germline CDR1 is SGHTA and CDR2 FQGNSA. The CDR3 runs to 13 residues. The V and J ends lost 2 bases and 6 bases respectively, with 11 bases between them. DNA for the CDR3: TGTGCCAGCAGCTTACGCAGGTCCGGCGAGCAGTACTTC. Residues: CASSLRRSGEQYF.

This chain uses TRBV6-2 or TRBV6-3 with TRBJ2-4, with D maybe TRBD1 (6 bases). The V gene's germline CDR1 is MNHEY and CDR2 SVGEGT. CDR3 length: 15 amino acids. Trimming removed 0 bases at V and 4 bases at J, with 10 bases between. CDR3 protein: CASSYSLGTKNIQYF. For the CDR3, the DNA is TGTGCCAGCAGTTACTCCCTTGGGACAAAAAACATTCAGTACTTC.

The chain has TRBV7-9 and TRBJ2-3; D gene unclear. The V end was cut by 2 bases, the J end by 6 bases, with 12 bases between. Germline assignment: CDR1 SEHNR and CDR2 FQNEAQ (reference sequence). The CDR3 is made up of 14 amino acids. CDR3 in DNA: TGTGCCAGCAGCTTAAATAAGCAGGTGGATACGCAGTATTTT. Protein sequence: CASSLNKQVDTQYF. The variable domain in full, completed from reference TRBV7-9 and TRBJ2-3, reads DTGVSQNPRHKITKRGQNVTFRCDPISEHNRLYWYRQTLGQGPEFLTYFQNEAQLEKSRLLSDRFSAERPKGSFSTLEIQRTEQGDSAMYLCASSLNKQVDTQYFGPGTRLTVL.

The chain is built from TRBV5-1 and TRBJ2-1, with D tentatively TRBD2 (6 bases). Trimming took off 1 base at V and 10 bases at J, with 21 bases between the two ends. CDR3 size: 16 residues. Germline CDR1 reads SGHRS; CDR2 reads YFSETQ. CDR3 loop: CASSLSPGTGVGEQFF. In DNA form, the CDR3 reads TGCGCCAGCAGCTTGTCACCCGGGACTGGGGTGGGAGAGCAGTTCTTC.

The gene calls are TRBV7-2 and TRBJ1-5, with TRBD1 matching 8 bases. The CDR3 consists of 16 residues. Germline V lookup: CDR1 SGHTA, CDR2 FQGNSA. The trim removed 1 base at V and 6 bases at J, leaving 8 bases unmatched. The CDR3 nucleotides are TGTGCCAGCAGCTTAGTGTCCGGACAGGGCCGTCAGCCCCAGCATTTT. This sequence encodes CASSLVSGQGRQPQHF. The full variable domain, in which reference TRBV7-2 and TRBJ1-5 provide the parts outside the CDR3, is GAGVSQSPSNKVTEKGKDVELRCDPISGHTALYWYRQSLGQGLEFLIYFQGNSAPDKSGLPSDRFSAERTGGSVSTLTIQRTQQEDSAVYLCASSLVSGQGRQPQHFGDGTRLSIL.

This CDR3 reads CASSAGEWGTQYF. The DNA of the CDR3 is TGTGCCAGCTCGGCAGGGGAATGGGGGACCCAGTACTTC. The V and J genes are TRBV2 and TRBJ2-5; D is perhaps TRBD1 (6 bases). The CDR3 spans 13 residues. Germline loops: CDR1 SNHLY, CDR2 FYNNEI. Trimming left V 8 bases short and J 7 bases short, with 17 bases between. Variable domain in full (rest from reference TRBV2 and TRBJ2-5): EPEVTQTPSHQVTQMGQEVILRCVPISNHLYFYWYRQILGQKVEFLVSFYNNEISEKSEIFDDQFSVERPDGSNFTLKIRSTKLEDSAMYFCASSAGEWGTQYFGPGTRLLVL.

The V call is TRBV7-3, the J call TRBJ2-1; the match to TRBD2 covers 16 bases. This CDR3 is 20 amino acids long. V gave up 2 bases and J gave up 7 bases; unmatched junction bases: 14. Germline V CDR1 and CDR2: SGHTA, FQGTGA. The CDR3 loop is CASSLWGLAGGRPRANEQFF. CDR3 sequence (DNA): TGTGCCAGCAGCTTATGGGGACTAGCGGGAGGGCGGCCCCGGGCGAATGAGCAGTTCTTC.

The V gene is TRBV25-1, the J gene TRBJ1-1; 8 nucleotides agree with TRBD1. J was trimmed by 0 bases and V by 5 bases; bases with no gene match: 14. The CDR3 spans 18 residues. Germline loops: CDR1 MGHDK, CDR2 SYGVNS. The CDR3: CASSHLSGGASVNTEAFF. CDR3 nucleotide sequence: TGTGCCAGCAGTCACCTCTCAGGGGGCGCCTCCGTGAACACTGAAGCTTTCTTT.

The V and J genes are TRBV10-3 and TRBJ2-5; 7 nucleotides align to TRBD2. The V and J ends lost 3 bases and 4 bases, in that order; junction bases with no gene match: 11. Germline V CDR1 and CDR2: ENHRY, SYGVKD. The CDR3 consists of 16 residues. The CDR3 here is CAISEGLDGVGETQYF. CDR3 in DNA: TGTGCCATCAGTGAAGGACTAGATGGTGTCGGAGAGACCCAGTACTTC.

J is TRBJ1-4 and V is TRBV7-8; 9 bases line up with TRBD1. The germline V gene has CDR1 SGHVS and CDR2 FQNEAQ. Trimming cost V 5 bases and J 10 bases; bases outside gene matches: 14. This CDR3 spans 16 amino acids. The DNA for the CDR3 is TGTGCCAGCAGCGTTCCCCGGGACAGGGAAGTTGGAAAACTGTTTTTT. Translated, it gives CASSVPRDREVGKLFF.

The chain joins TRBV25-1 to TRBJ1-5; D remains ambiguous. V lost 5 bases to trimming and J lost 6 bases, with 20 bases between them. This CDR3 is 16 amino acids long. The germline gives CDR1 MGHDK, CDR2 SYGVNS. The CDR3 is CASSPDLFRSGQPQHF. The CDR3 DNA reads as TGTGCCAGCAGTCCCGACCTATTTAGGAGCGGTCAGCCCCAGCATTTT.

The chain has TRBV5-5 and TRBJ1-4, with D hard to call. Germline CDR1 SGHKS, CDR2 YYEKEE (reference sequence). Trimming removed 1 base from V and 4 bases from J, with 14 bases in between. The CDR3 is made up of 16 amino acids. This chain's CDR3 is CASSLLAPGLNEKLFF. As DNA, the CDR3 is TGTGCCAGCAGCTTGCTGGCTCCCGGACTTAATGAAAAACTGTTTTTT.

There are many counts of this clone. This rearrangement joins TRBV19 to TRBJ2-3; D gene unclear. CDR1 and CDR2 from the germline V gene are LNHDA and SQIVND (reference sequence). This CDR3 region has 13 residues. Trimming pared 4 bases from V and 3 bases from J, leaving 8 bases between. The CDR3 loop reads CASSNLVTDTQYF. Here the CDR3 DNA reads TGTGCCAGTAGTAATCTAGTGACAGATACGCAGTATTTT.

The J gene is TRBJ2-2, the V gene TRBV18; D not resolved. The germline CDR1 and CDR2 sequences are KGHSH and LQKENI. Between the trimmed V and J ends, which lost 2 bases and 1 base, there was a span of 11 bases. The CDR3 is 16 residues long. CDR3 coding DNA: TGTGCCAGCTCACCAGTCTTAGTAGAGAACACCGGGGAGCTGTTTTTT. Translation: CASSPVLVENTGELFF.

This chain joins TRBV3-1 (or the pseudogene TRBV3-2) and TRBJ2-7, with a tentative D call TRBD1 (5 bases). V gave up 4 bases and J gave up 5 bases, with 12 bases separating them. Germline V gives CDR1 LGHDT, CDR2 YNNKEL (reference sequence). The CDR3 is 13 residues long. The CDR3 loop reads CASSLRTLNEQYF. The CDR3 nucleotides are TGTGCCAGCAGCCTGCGGACACTCAACGAGCAGTACTTC.

The chain couples TRBV3-1 (or the pseudogene TRBV3-2) to TRBJ1-6, with D perhaps matching TRBD1 (6 bases). There are 15 residues in the CDR3. Trimming removed 0 bases from V and 14 bases from J, with 17 bases in between. Germline-derived CDR1 and CDR2 are LGHDT and YNNKEL (reference sequence). The CDR3: CASSQDRDTLGALHF. CDR3 in DNA: TGTGCCAGCAGCCAAGACCGGGACACACTTGGAGCCCTCCACTTT.

The rearrangement joins TRBV11-1 to TRBJ2-3, with no clear D. Germline V gives CDR1 SGHAT, CDR2 FQDESV (reference sequence). V was pared by 4 bases and J by 5 bases, with 7 bases between. The CDR3 runs to 12 residues. CDR3 bases: TGTGCCAGCAGCTGGAAAGTAGATACGCAGTATTTT. Its translation is CASSWKVDTQYF.

This clone has a handful of counts. DNA of the CDR3: TGTGCCAGCAGAAATAGCGGGGCAAGCACAGATACGCAGTATTTT. Protein product: CASRNSGASTDTQYF. The chain combines TRBV6-5 with TRBJ2-3, with 8 bases lining up with TRBD2. V was clipped by 6 bases and J by 0 bases; unmatched bases: 5. The CDR3 is 15 amino acids. Germline V lookup: CDR1 MNHEY, CDR2 SVGAGI.

This clone showed up just once. The V gene is TRBV9, the J gene TRBJ1-5; 9 bases fit TRBD1. Unmatched junction bases numbered 9, after V lost 3 bases and J lost 2 bases. This CDR3 contains 17 residues. The germline V gene encodes CDR1 SGDLS and CDR2 YYNGEE. The chain's CDR3 is CASSAGTGLIGNQPQHF. The CDR3 bases are TGTGCCAGCAGCGCAGGGACAGGGCTAATTGGCAATCAGCCCCAGCATTTT. The full variable domain, its missing parts supplied by reference TRBV9 and TRBJ1-5, is DSGVTQTPKHLITATGQRVTLRCSPRSGDLSVYWYQQSLDQGLQFLIQYYNGEERAKGNILERFSAQQFPDLHSELNLSSLELGDSALYFCASSAGTGLIGNQPQHFGDGTRLSIL.

The chain carries TRBV11-1 and TRBJ1-4, with 7 nucleotides matching TRBD1. Germline CDR1 and CDR2: SGHAT and FQDESV (reference sequence). Trimming at V came to 5 bases and at J to 6 bases, leaving 3 bases not matched to a gene. This CDR3 spans 13 amino acids. CDR3 sequence (DNA): TGTGCCAGCAGCCGGGACAGAGATGAAAAACTGTTTTTT. Its protein is CASSRDRDEKLFF.

The sample holds a few counts of this clone. This chain joins TRBV24-1 and TRBJ2-3, with D perhaps matching TRBD2 (6 bases). This CDR3 has 15 residues. Germline assignment: CDR1 KGHDR and CDR2 SFDVKD. Trimming stripped 4 bases from V and 4 bases from J, with 14 bases between. The CDR3 loop reads CATSDRREPPDTQYF. DNA for the CDR3: TGTGCCACCAGTGACCGGAGGGAACCCCCAGATACGCAGTATTTT.